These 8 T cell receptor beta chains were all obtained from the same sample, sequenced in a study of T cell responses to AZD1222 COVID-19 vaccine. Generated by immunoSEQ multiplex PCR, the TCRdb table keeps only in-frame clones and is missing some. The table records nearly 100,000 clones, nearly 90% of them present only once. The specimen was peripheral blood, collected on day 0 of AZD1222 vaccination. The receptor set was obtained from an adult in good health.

In DNA form, the CDR3 reads TGCGCCGGAAGCGGGGGGCCTGGCAATGAGCAGTTCTTC. Its translation is CAGSGGPGNEQFF. This sequence joins TRBV10-2 and TRBJ2-1; 9 bases match TRBD2. The CDR3 consists of 13 residues. Germline lookup yields CDR1 WSHSY and CDR2 SAAADI. Unmatched junction bases numbered 8, after V lost 11 bases and J lost 6 bases.

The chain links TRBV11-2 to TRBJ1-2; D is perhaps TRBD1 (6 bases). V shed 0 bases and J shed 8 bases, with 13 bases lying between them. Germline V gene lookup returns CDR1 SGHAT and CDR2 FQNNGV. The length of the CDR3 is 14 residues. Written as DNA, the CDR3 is TGTGCCAGCAGCTTAGATCCCACAGGGCGCGGCTACACCTTC. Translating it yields CASSLDPTGRGYTF.

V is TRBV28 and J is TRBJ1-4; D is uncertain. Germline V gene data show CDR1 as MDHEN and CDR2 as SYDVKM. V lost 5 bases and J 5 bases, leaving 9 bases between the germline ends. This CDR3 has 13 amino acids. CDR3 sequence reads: CASSSPGNEKLFF. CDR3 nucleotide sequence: TGTGCCAGCAGTAGCCCCGGAAATGAAAAACTGTTTTTT.

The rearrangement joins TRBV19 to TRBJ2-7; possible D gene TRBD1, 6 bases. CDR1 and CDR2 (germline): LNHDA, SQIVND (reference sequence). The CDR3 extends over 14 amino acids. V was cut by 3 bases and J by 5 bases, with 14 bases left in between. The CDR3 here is CASSIFGQGNEQYF. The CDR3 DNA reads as TGTGCCAGTAGTATCTTTGGGCAGGGGAACGAGCAGTACTTC.

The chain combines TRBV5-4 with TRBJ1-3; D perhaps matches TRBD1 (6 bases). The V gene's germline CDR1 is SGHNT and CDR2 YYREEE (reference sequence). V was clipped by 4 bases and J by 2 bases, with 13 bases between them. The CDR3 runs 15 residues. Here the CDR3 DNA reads TGTGCCAGCAGCCCGCGCGGGGGCCCTGGAAACACCATATATTTT. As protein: CASSPRGGPGNTIYF.

In DNA form, the CDR3 reads TGTGCCAGCAGCTTACTACAGGTTAACTATGGCTACACCTTC. Its translation: CASSLLQVNYGYTF. This rearrangement joins TRBV11-2 to TRBJ1-2; TRBD1 is a possible D gene (5 bases). Germline values: CDR1 SGHAT, CDR2 FQNNGV. This CDR3 is built from 14 residues. The ends were cut back, 2 bases at V and 1 base at J, with 8 bases in the middle.

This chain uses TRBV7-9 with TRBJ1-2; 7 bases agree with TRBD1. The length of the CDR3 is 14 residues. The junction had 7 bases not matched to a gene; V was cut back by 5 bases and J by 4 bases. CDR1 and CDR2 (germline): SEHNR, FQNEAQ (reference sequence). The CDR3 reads CASSPGGEIYGYTF. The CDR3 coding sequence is TGTGCCAGCAGCCCAGGGGGGGAGATCTATGGCTACACCTTC.

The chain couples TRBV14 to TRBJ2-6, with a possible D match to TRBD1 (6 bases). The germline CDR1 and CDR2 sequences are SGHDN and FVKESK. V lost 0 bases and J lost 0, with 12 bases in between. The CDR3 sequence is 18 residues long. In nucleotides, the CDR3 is TGTGCCAGCAGCCAAGAGGTCAGGGGAAGCTCTGGGGCCAACGTCCTGACTTTC. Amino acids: CASSQEVRGSSGANVLTF.